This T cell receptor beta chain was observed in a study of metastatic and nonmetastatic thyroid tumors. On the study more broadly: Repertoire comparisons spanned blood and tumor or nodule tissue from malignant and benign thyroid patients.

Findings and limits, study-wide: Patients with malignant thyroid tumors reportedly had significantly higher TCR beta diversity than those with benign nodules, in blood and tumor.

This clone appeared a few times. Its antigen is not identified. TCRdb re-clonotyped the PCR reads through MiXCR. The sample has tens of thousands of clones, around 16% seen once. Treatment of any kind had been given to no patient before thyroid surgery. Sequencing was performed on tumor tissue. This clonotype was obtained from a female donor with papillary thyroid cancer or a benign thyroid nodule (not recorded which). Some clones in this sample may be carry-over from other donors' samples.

The DNA for the CDR3 is TGTGCCAGCAGTTCATTTATTAGCGGGAGCGATTACGAGCAGTACTTC. Amino acid sequence: CASSSFISGSDYEQYF. This chain joins TRBV27 and TRBJ2-7; 9 positions match TRBD2. There are 16 residues in the CDR3. J gave up 4 bases and V 4 bases, and 11 bases lay outside the gene matches. From germline, CDR1 is MNHEY and CDR2 SMNVEV (reference sequence).